These T cell receptor beta chains were read from a single sample in a study of circulating CD8 cells and anti-PD-1 response in melanoma. MiXCR was run by TCRdb on the reads, yielding one entry per CDR3 protein. Altogether about 1,200 distinct CDR3 sequences are present, approximately 6.2% being singletons, with the ten largest covering 11%. The specimen was CD8+ T cells from PBMCs, collected at baseline or after one month of anti-PD-1 therapy (not recorded which). The receptors come from a human donor with melanoma. Each CDR3 is given with its conserved first and last residue. The D gene is left open where the match is weak. Size is omitted from some rows. Given values are once, few, many or a class for expanded clones.

abundance	j_gene	d_gene	v_gene	CDR3aa	CDR3nt
medium-sized	TRBJ2-2	TRBD2	TRBV20-1	CSARPSGDRELFF	TGCAGTGCTAGACCTAGCGGGGATCGGGAGCTGTTTTTT
large	TRBJ2-5	NA	TRBV25-1	CAIRARETQYF	NA
large	TRBJ1-2	NA	TRBV6-4	CASSGDTNYGYTF	TGTGCCAGCAGTGGGGACACTAACTATGGCTACACCTTC
medium-sized	TRBJ2-3	NA	TRBV29-1	CSVFSTDTQYF	TGCAGCGTTTTCAGCACAGATACGCAGTATTTT
large	TRBJ1-1	TRBD1	TRBV4-1	CASSQETTGTEAFF	TGCGCCAGCAGCCAAGAGACGACAGGGACTGAAGCTTTCTTT
medium-sized	TRBJ1-5	NA	TRBV7-9	CASSTGPGDQPQHF	TGTGCCAGCAGCACGGGACCGGGAGATCAGCCCCAGCATTTT
medium-sized	TRBJ2-3	NA	TRBV6-4	CASSDSPFGGGGSGTDTQYF	TGTGCCAGCAGTGACTCTCCCTTTGGTGGTGGGGGCTCGGGAACAGATACGCAGTATTTT
medium-sized	TRBJ2-1	NA	TRBV3-1	CASSYPGGNEQFF	TGTGCCAGCAGCTACCCCGGGGGCAATGAGCAGTTCTTC
medium-sized	TRBJ2-4	NA	TRBV7-2	CASSPGLNQGGNIQYF	TGTGCCAGCAGCCCGGGGCTCAACCAGGGTGGAAACATTCAGTACTTC
medium-sized	TRBJ1-5	NA	TRBV27	CASSLSGTDYQPQHF	TGTGCCAGCAGTTTAAGTGGAACGGATTATCAGCCCCAGCATTTT
large	TRBJ2-1	NA	TRBV28	CASSRGESSYNEQFF	TGTGCCAGCAGTCGGGGTGAAAGCTCCTACAATGAGCAGTTCTTC
large	TRBJ2-7	TRBD1	TRBV5-5	CASSSRDSSYEQYF	TGTGCCAGCAGCTCGAGGGACAGCTCCTACGAGCAGTACTTC
medium-sized	TRBJ1-1	NA	TRBV4-1	CASRNQGRGYTEAFF	TGCGCCAGCAGAAACCAGGGTCGAGGGTACACTGAAGCTTTCTTT
NA	TRBJ1-6	TRBD1	TRBV12-3/TRBV12-4	CASRTRLGQVGPPYNSPLHF	TGTGCCAGCAGGACCAGATTGGGACAGGTCGGCCCTCCCTATAATTCACCCCTCCACTTT
medium-sized	TRBJ1-2	NA	TRBV27	CASSSPTGTTF	TGTGCCAGCAGTTCCCCCACGGGCACTACCTTC
medium-sized	TRBJ2-1	NA	TRBV20-1	CSASPTRAAYNEQFF	TGCAGTGCTAGCCCCACCAGGGCAGCATACAATGAGCAGTTCTTC
medium-sized	TRBJ2-7	TRBD1	TRBV19	CASQPTGGIYEQYF	TGTGCCAGTCAACCGACAGGGGGCATCTACGAGCAGTACTTC
large	TRBJ2-5	NA	TRBV28	CASRGFQETQYF	TGTGCCAGCAGGGGGTTCCAAGAGACCCAGTACTTC
medium-sized	TRBJ2-7	TRBD2	TRBV4-2	CASSQDERGASEQYF	TGTGCCAGCAGCCAAGATGAGCGGGGGGCCTCCGAGCAGTACTTC
large	TRBJ2-7	NA	TRBV27	CASSGTRLHEQYF	TGTGCCAGCAGTGGGACCAGGCTCCACGAGCAGTACTTC
few	TRBJ2-1	TRBD2	TRBV6-4	CASSDSSGGATEQFF	TGTGCCAGCAGTGACTCTAGCGGGGGGGCAACCGAGCAGTTCTTC
large	TRBJ1-6	NA	TRBV20-1	CSARRGEGSPLHF	TGCAGTGCTAGAAGGGGAGAGGGTTCACCCCTCCACTTT
large	TRBJ2-1	NA	TRBV9	CASSVVGGGEQFF	TGTGCCAGCAGCGTAGTAGGGGGAGGTGAGCAGTTCTTC
few	TRBJ2-7	TRBD2	TRBV10-3	CAISSGVASYEQYF	TGTGCCATTTCTAGCGGGGTGGCCTCCTACGAGCAGTACTTC
large	TRBJ2-2	NA	TRBV10-3	CASWGHGDTGELFF	TGTGCCAGTTGGGGACATGGGGACACCGGGGAGCTGTTTTTT
medium-sized	TRBJ1-2	TRBD1	TRBV30	CAWTAGGYGYTF	TGTGCCTGGACCGCAGGGGGCTATGGCTACACCTTC
large	TRBJ1-5	TRBD1	TRBV28	CASSFTGGNQPQHF	TGTGCCAGCAGTTTTACAGGGGGGAATCAGCCCCAGCATTTT
medium-sized	TRBJ2-1	NA	TRBV7-2	CASSLAFASSYNEQFF	TGTGCCAGCAGCTTAGCTTTTGCATCCTCCTACAATGAGCAGTTCTTC
large	TRBJ2-3	NA	TRBV9	CASAEVAGPRDTQYF	TGTGCCAGCGCGGAGGTGGCGGGGCCGCGGGATACGCAGTATTTT
large	TRBJ2-7	NA	TRBV7-2	CASSPPAGYEQYF	TGTGCCAGCAGCCCCCCGGCGGGCTACGAGCAGTACTTC
large	TRBJ2-7	NA	TRBV27	CATSGENYEQYF	TGTGCCACCAGCGGTGAGAACTACGAGCAGTACTTC
large	TRBJ2-6	TRBD1	TRBV19	CASSPRTGIRSGANVLTF	TGTGCCAGTAGTCCTAGGACAGGGATTAGATCTGGGGCCAACGTCCTGACTTTC
large	TRBJ1-1	NA	TRBV28	CASSQPGNTEAFF	TGTGCCAGCAGTCAGCCAGGGAACACTGAAGCTTTCTTT
large	TRBJ2-7	NA	TRBV14	CASSPGTYEQYF	TGTGCCAGCAGCCCCGGGACCTACGAGCAGTACTTC
large	TRBJ1-5	NA	TRBV5-6	CASSFGGYSNQPQHF	TGTGCCAGCAGCTTCGGGGGATATAGCAATCAGCCCCAGCATTTT
medium-sized	TRBJ2-3	NA	TRBV11-2	CASSLVRADTQYF	TGTGCCAGCAGCTTGGTGAGGGCAGATACGCAGTATTTT
medium-sized	TRBJ1-2	NA	TRBV4-1	CASSQDRATRDGYTF	TGCGCCAGCAGCCAAGATCGGGCCACTCGAGATGGCTACACCTTC
medium-sized	TRBJ2-3	NA	TRBV27	CASRPPSTDTQYF	TGTGCCAGCAGACCTCCTAGCACAGATACGCAGTATTTT
NA	TRBJ2-7	NA	TRBV27	CASSYTPGQGLHEQYF	TGTGCCAGCAGTTACACCCCGGGGCAGGGTTTGCACGAGCAGTACTTC
medium-sized	TRBJ1-2	TRBD1	TRBV27	CASSLSGGSGYTF	TGTGCCAGCAGTTTATCAGGGGGCAGTGGCTACACCTTC
large	TRBJ2-6	NA	TRBV27	CASSATNQRSGANVLTF	TGTGCCAGCAGTGCCACTAATCAGCGCTCTGGGGCCAACGTCCTGACTTTC
medium-sized	TRBJ2-5	NA	TRBV25-1	CASSEVGELETQYF	TGTGCCAGCAGTGAGGTGGGGGAGTTGGAGACCCAGTACTTC
NA	TRBJ2-7	NA	TRBV28	CASSYGQRSTYEQYF	TGTGCCAGCAGTTATGGACAGCGAAGCACCTACGAGCAGTACTTC
medium-sized	TRBJ2-1	TRBD1	TRBV7-3	CASSLDRGFNEQFF	TGTGCCAGCAGCCTGGACAGGGGGTTCAATGAGCAGTTCTTC
large	TRBJ2-1	TRBD2	TRBV5-4	CASSIVGGVSSYNEQFF	TGTGCCAGCAGCATTGTGGGGGGGGTCAGCTCCTACAATGAGCAGTTCTTC
NA	TRBJ1-2	NA	TRBV4-2	CASNPGAGYGYTF	TGTGCCAGCAATCCGGGGGCTGGCTATGGCTACACCTTC
medium-sized	TRBJ2-5	NA	TRBV28	CASSFLGGEGETQYF	TGTGCCAGCAGTTTCCTCGGGGGAGAAGGAGAGACCCAGTACTTC
medium-sized	TRBJ1-5	TRBD1	TRBV4-1	CASSLLPGGVGGFSNQPQHF	TGCGCCAGCAGCCTGTTACCAGGGGGAGTAGGGGGATTTAGCAATCAGCCCCAGCATTTT
NA	TRBJ2-5	NA	TRBV7-9	CASSLVTTGWETQYF	TGTGCCAGCAGCTTAGTTACTACTGGGTGGGAGACCCAGTACTTC